The clone carrying this T cell receptor beta chain was seen a handful of times. Disease duration was under 3 months in the ophthalmopathy patients, who also had a Clinical Activity Score of at least 3 and a NOSPECS grade of at least 4. Germline V gene data show CDR1 as MNHNS and CDR2 as SASEGT. This CDR3 has 13 amino acids. The germline V and J ends were trimmed by 6 bases and 4 bases, with 10 bases remaining between them. This entry comes from a study of T cells in Graves' hyperthyroidism and ophthalmopathy. The source material, RNA transcripts, was used to amplify TCR beta CDR3 regions. The TCR CDR3 first-round RT-PCR relied on the HTBI primer set. TCRdb reprocessed the multiplex PCR reads via MiXCR and lists one record per CDR3 protein. Altogether 300,000 to 500,000 distinct CDR3 sequences are present, over 12% being singletons, with the ten largest covering 25% to 30%.

The sequenced sample consisted of blood. The rearrangement uses TRBV6-1 and TRBJ1-3; the D is unclear. This receptor was taken from a man aged 50 or older with Graves' ophthalmopathy. The CDR3 protein is CASSQNTGNTIYF. CDR3 DNA sequence: TGTGCCAGCAGCCAGAATACCGGAAACACCATATATTTT.